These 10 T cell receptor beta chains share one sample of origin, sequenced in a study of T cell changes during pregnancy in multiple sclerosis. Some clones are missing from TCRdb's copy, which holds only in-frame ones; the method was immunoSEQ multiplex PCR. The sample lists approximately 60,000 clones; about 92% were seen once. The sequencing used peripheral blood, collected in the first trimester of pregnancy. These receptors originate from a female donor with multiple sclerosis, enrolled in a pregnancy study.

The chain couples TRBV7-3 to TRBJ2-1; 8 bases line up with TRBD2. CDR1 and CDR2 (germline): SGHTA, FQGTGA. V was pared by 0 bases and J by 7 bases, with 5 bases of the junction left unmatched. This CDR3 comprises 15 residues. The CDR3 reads CASSLTSGEVNEQFF. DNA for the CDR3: TGTGCCAGCAGCTTAACTAGCGGGGAGGTGAATGAGCAGTTCTTC.

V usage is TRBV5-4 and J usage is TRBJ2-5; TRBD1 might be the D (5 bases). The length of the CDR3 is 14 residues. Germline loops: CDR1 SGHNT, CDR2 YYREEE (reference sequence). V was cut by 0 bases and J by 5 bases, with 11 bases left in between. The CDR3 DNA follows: TGTGCCAGCAGCTTGGGGGGCGTGGGGGAGACCCAGTACTTC. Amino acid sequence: CASSLGGVGETQYF.

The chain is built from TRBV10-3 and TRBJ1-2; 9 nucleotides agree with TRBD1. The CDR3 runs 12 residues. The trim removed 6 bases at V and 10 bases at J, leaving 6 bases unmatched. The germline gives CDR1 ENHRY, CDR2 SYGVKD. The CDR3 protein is CAISGDRELYTF. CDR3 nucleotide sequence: TGTGCCATCAGCGGGGACAGGGAACTCTACACCTTC.

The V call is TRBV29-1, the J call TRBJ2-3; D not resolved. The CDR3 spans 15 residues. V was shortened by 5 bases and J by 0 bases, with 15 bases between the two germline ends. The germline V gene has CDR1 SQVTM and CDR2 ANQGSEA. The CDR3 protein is CSVLFFGTSTDTQYF. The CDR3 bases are TGCAGCGTTTTGTTTTTCGGTACTAGCACAGATACGCAGTATTTT.

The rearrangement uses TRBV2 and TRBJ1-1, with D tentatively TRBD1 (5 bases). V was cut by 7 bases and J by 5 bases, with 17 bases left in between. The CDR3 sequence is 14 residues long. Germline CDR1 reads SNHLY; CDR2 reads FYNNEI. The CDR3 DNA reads TGTGCCAGCAACCGAGACAGTCTGGGGACTGAAGCTTTCTTT. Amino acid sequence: CASNRDSLGTEAFF.

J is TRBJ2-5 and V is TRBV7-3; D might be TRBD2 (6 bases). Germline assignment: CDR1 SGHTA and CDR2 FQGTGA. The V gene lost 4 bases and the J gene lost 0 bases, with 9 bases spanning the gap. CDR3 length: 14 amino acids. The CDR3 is CASSYGTDQETQYF. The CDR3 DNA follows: TGTGCCAGCAGCTACGGGACTGACCAAGAGACCCAGTACTTC.

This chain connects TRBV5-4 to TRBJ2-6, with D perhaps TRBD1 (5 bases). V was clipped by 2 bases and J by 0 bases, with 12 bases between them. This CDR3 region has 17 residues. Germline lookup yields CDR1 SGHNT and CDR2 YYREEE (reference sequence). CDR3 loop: CASSFQGILSGANVLTF. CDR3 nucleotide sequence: TGTGCCAGCAGCTTTCAGGGAATCCTCTCTGGGGCCAACGTCCTGACTTTC.

As DNA, the CDR3 is TGTGCCAGCAGGCCGCAGTCCACCGGGGAGCTGTTTTTT. Its protein is CASRPQSTGELFF. This chain connects TRBV7-2 to TRBJ2-2; no reliable D call. Germline V gives CDR1 SGHTA, CDR2 FQGNSA. Trimming stripped 6 bases from V and 4 bases from J, with 9 bases between. The CDR3 extends over 13 amino acids.

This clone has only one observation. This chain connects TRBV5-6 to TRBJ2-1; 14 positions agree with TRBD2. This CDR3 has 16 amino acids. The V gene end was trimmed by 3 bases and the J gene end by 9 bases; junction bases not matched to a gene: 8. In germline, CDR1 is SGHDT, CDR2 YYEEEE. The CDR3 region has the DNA TGTGCCAGCAGCTCCCTCCGGGGGACTAGCGGGAGTGAGCAGTTCTTC. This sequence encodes CASSSLRGTSGSEQFF.

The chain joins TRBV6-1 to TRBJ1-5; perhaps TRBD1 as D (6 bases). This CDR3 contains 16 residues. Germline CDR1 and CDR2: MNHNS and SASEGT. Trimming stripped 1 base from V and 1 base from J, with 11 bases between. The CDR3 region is CASSEGAGESNQPQHF. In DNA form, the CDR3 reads TGTGCCAGCAGTGAAGGAGCAGGGGAGAGCAATCAGCCCCAGCATTTT.